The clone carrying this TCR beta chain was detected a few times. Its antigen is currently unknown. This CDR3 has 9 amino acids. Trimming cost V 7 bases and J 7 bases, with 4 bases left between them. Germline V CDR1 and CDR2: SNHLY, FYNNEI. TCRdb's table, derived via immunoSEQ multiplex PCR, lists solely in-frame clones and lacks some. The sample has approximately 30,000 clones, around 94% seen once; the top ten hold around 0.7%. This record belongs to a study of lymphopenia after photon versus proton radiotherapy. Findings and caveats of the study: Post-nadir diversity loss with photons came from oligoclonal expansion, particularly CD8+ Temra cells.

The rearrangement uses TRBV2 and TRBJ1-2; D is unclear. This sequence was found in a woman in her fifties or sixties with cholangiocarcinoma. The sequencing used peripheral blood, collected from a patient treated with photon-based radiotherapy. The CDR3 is CASNRGYTF. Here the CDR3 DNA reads TGTGCCAGCAACCGTGGCTACACCTTC.